The clone carrying this T cell receptor beta chain appeared many times. What it binds is unknown. Approximately 510 ng RNA was reverse transcribed with alpha and beta constant-region primers. Alpha and beta chain libraries were made separately by chain-specific third strand synthesis with multiplexing indices. Each cDNA molecule was barcoded, and a single primer pair amplified each chain. Via MiXCR, TCRdb re-called the 5' RACE reads, giving one row per CDR3 protein. The sample holds under 25,000 distinct CDR3 sequences, 8.9% seen once. Trimming cost V 4 bases and J 0 bases; bases outside gene matches: 16. CDR1 is KGHDR and CDR2 is SFDVKD in the germline V gene. The CDR3 contains 20 residues. The entry originates in a study of HIV-infected patients and healthy controls. Study observations and caveats: HIV-associated CDR3 frequencies dropped significantly during therapy; CMV-associated ones, mostly rising, changed nonsignificantly.

All unsorted peripheral T cells were captured because whole blood was used without fractionation. This clonotype was obtained from an adult in good health. The source material was blood. The chain carries TRBV24-1 and TRBJ1-5; 8 nucleotides line up with TRBD1. CDR3 sequence (DNA): TGTGCCACCAGTGAGGGCACCGGGACAGGAGACTGGTATAGCAATCAGCCCCAGCATTTT. Amino acids: CATSEGTGTGDWYSNQPQHF.